Here is one T cell receptor (beta chain) with its context. The data derive from a study of blood T cell repertoires in COVID-19. Study overall: Acute-phase and convalescent COVID-19 samples originated in the United States, Italy and Spain. Sources were T cells, B-cell-depleted T cells, or PBMCs; the material itself was cDNA or gDNA.

As handled by the study authors: Researchers report that nucleated cell counts were estimated from reference gene primer amplification. Libraries were prepared by immunoSEQ multiplex PCR; TCRdb keeps only in-frame clonotypes and omits some of them. V, J and clone size derive from that table, while D and trimming were established from the DNA sequence. The data contain some 150,000 clones, 60% to 80% of them singletons. The CDR3 is made up of 12 amino acids. The V gene lost 5 bases and the J gene lost 7 bases, with 9 bases spanning the gap. Germline loops: CDR1 PRHDT, CDR2 FYEKMQ (reference sequence).

The sample taken for sequencing was PBMCs or T cells enriched from blood (not recorded which). This clonotype originated in a woman aged 50 to 60 who had recovered from COVID-19. The chain uses TRBV13 and TRBJ2-1; D might be TRBD1 (6 bases). In DNA form, the CDR3 reads TGTGCCAGCAGCGAACAGGGAAATGAGCAGTTCTTC. Translating gives CASSEQGNEQFF. The whole variable domain, remainder taken from reference TRBV13 and TRBJ2-1, is AAGVIQSPRHLIKEKRETATLKCYPIPRHDTVYWYQQGPGQDPQFLISFYEKMQSDKGSIPDRFSAQQFSDYHSELNMSSLELGDSALYFCASSEQGNEQFFGPGTRLTVL.